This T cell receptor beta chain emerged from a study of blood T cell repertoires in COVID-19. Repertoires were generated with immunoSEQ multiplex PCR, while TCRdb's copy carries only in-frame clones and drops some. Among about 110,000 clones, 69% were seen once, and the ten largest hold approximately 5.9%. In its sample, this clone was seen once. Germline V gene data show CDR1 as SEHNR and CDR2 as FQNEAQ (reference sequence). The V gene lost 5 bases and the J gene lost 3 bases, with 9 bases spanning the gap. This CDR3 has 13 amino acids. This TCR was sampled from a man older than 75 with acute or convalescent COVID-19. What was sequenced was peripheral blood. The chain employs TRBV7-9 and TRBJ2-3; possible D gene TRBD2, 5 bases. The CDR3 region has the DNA TGTGCCAGCAGCCTTGGACTTACAGATACGCAGTATTTT. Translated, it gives CASSLGLTDTQYF.